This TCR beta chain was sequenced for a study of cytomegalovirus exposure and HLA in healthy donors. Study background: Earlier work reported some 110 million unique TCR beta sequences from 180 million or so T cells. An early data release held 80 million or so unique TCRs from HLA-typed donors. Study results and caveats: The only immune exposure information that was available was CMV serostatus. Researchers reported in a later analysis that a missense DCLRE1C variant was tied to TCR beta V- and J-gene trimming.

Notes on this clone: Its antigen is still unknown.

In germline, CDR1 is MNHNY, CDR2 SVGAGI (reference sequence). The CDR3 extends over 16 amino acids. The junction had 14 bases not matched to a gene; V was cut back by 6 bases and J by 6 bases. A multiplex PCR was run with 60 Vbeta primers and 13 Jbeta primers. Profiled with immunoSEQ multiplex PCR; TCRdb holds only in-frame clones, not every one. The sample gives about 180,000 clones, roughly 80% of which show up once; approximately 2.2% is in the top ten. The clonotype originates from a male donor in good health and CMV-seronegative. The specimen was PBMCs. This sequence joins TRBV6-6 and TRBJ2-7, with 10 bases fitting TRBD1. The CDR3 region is CASSRADRGAVCEQYF. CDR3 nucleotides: TGTGCCAGCAGCCGAGCGGACAGGGGGGCCGTTTGCGAGCAGTACTTC.